The next 10 T cell receptor beta chains were all read from a single sample in a study of blood T cell repertoires in COVID-19. Assay used: immunoSEQ multiplex PCR; TCRdb lists only in-frame clones, some missing. The table lists approximately 290,000 clones, under 85% of them singletons. Sequencing used peripheral blood. These receptors were collected from a human donor with COVID-19, enrolled during active disease. The donor label of this sample is uncertain.

The rearrangement links TRBV7-6 to TRBJ2-6; 8 nucleotides agree with TRBD2. The CDR3 loop spans 16 amino acids. Germline loops: CDR1 SGHVS, CDR2 FNYEAQ. J was trimmed by 1 base and V by 2 bases; bases with no gene match: 1. The CDR3 spells CASSLRGGSGANVLTF. CDR3 nucleotide sequence: TGTGCCAGCAGCTTACGGGGGGGGTCTGGGGCCAACGTCCTGACTTTC.

V gene TRBV6-5 combines with J gene TRBJ1-1; D is undetermined. Germline CDR1 and CDR2: MNHEY and SVGAGI. The CDR3 extends over 14 amino acids. Trimming left V 6 bases short and J 2 bases short, with 13 bases between. The CDR3 DNA follows: TGTGCCAGCAGAAGAGTAGGAGACAACACTGAAGCTTTCTTT. It codes for CASRRVGDNTEAFF.

The chain combines TRBV7-2 with TRBJ2-7, with 9 bases lining up with TRBD1. This CDR3 contains 15 residues. J lost 8 bases, V lost 3 bases, and 11 bases had no gene match. From germline, CDR1 is SGHTA and CDR2 FQGNSA. The CDR3 nucleotides read TGTGCCAGCAGCTTCACCGGGACAGGGAGTGGCAAGCAGTACTTC. Protein sequence: CASSFTGTGSGKQYF.

The chain combines TRBV6-5 with TRBJ1-5, with 8 bases identical to TRBD1. Looked up from germline, CDR1 is MNHEY and CDR2 is SVGAGI. V trimming: 4 bases; J trimming: 4 bases; junction bases outside the gene matches: 3. The CDR3 spans 14 residues. This CDR3 is CASSFRQGNQPQHF. CDR3 coding DNA: TGTGCCAGCAGTTTCCGACAGGGGAATCAGCCCCAGCATTTT.

The CDR3 sequence: CASSRFDGDRDSGYTF. In DNA form, the CDR3 reads TGTGCCAGCAGTCGCTTCGACGGGGACAGGGACAGTGGCTACACCTTC. The chain uses TRBV27 and TRBJ1-2; 9 bases agree with TRBD1. Germline lookup yields CDR1 MNHEY and CDR2 SMNVEV (reference sequence). With V trimmed by 5 bases and J by 7 bases, 14 bases remained unmatched. The CDR3 covers 16 residues.

This sequence joins TRBV28 and TRBJ2-7; 10 nucleotides line up with TRBD1. From germline, CDR1 is MDHEN and CDR2 SYDVKM. J lost 6 bases, V lost 5 bases, and 10 bases had no gene match. CDR3 size: 15 residues. The chain's CDR3 is CASSPRDRGYSEQYF. The DNA for the CDR3 is TGTGCCAGCAGTCCCCGGGACAGGGGCTATTCCGAGCAGTACTTC.

The CDR3 sequence: CASSRPGQGPNTEAFF. For the CDR3, the DNA is TGTGCCAGTAGTCGTCCGGGACAGGGGCCAAACACTGAAGCTTTCTTT. The J gene is TRBJ1-1, the V gene TRBV19, with 10 nucleotides matching TRBD1. V was clipped by 5 bases and J by 2 bases; unmatched bases: 8. Germline CDR1 and CDR2: LNHDA and SQIVND (reference sequence). CDR3 length: 16 residues.

This clone appeared a single time. The chain couples TRBV6-5 to TRBJ2-7; TRBD2 matches 8 bases. Germline CDR1 is MNHEY and CDR2 is SVGAGI. This CDR3 spans 14 amino acids. The V segment lost 5 bases and the J segment 4 bases; nucleotides outside the gene matches: 7. The CDR3 reads CASSQAGGQYEQYF. CDR3 bases: TGTGCCAGCAGTCAGGCGGGAGGTCAATACGAGCAGTACTTC.

This chain connects TRBV5-1 to TRBJ2-7, with 7 positions matching TRBD1. The germline gives CDR1 SGHRS, CDR2 YFSETQ. The V segment lost 5 bases and the J segment 7 bases; nucleotides outside the gene matches: 15. The CDR3 spans 15 residues. The CDR3, as DNA: TGCGCCAGCAGTGCCAGGGCAGGGGGATCGGGGGAGCAGTACTTC. Residues: CASSARAGGSGEQYF. The full variable domain, completed using reference TRBV5-1 and TRBJ2-7, is KAGVTQTPRYLIKTRGQQVTLSCSPISGHRSVSWYQQTPGQGLQFLFEYFSETQRNKGNFPGRFSGRQFSNSRSEMNVSTLELGDSALYLCASSARAGGSGEQYFGPGTRLTVT.

V is TRBV4-3 and J is TRBJ2-7; TRBD2 agrees at 8 bases. Germline V gene lookup returns CDR1 LGHNA and CDR2 YSLEER. This CDR3 spans 17 amino acids. The junction had 13 bases not matched to a gene; V was cut back by 4 bases and J by 2 bases. The CDR3 nucleotides read TGCGCCAGCAGCCCCCGAAGGAGTAGCGGGGACCCCTACGAGCAGTACTTC. It yields the protein CASSPRRSSGDPYEQYF.